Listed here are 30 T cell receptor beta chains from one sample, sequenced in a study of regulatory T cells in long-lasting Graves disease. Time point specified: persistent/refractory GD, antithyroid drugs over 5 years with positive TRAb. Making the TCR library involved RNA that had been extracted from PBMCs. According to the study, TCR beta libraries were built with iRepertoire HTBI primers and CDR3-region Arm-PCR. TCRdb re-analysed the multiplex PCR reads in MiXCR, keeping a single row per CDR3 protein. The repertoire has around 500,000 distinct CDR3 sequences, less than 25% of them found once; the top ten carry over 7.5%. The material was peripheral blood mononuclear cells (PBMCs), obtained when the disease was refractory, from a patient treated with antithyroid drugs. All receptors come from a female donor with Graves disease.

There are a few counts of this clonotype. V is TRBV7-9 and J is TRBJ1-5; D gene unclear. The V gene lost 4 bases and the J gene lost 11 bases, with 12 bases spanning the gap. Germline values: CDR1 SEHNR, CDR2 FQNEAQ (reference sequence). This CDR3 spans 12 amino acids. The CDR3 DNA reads TGTGCCAGCAGCTCCGGAATTAGCTCCCAGCATTTT. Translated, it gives CASSSGISSQHF.

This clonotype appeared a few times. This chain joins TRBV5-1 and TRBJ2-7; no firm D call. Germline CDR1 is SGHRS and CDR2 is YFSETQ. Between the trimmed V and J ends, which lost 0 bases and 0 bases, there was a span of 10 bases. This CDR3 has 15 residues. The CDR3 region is CASSLAQASSYEQYF. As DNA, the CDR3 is TGCGCCAGCAGCTTGGCCCAGGCGAGCTCCTACGAGCAGTACTTC.

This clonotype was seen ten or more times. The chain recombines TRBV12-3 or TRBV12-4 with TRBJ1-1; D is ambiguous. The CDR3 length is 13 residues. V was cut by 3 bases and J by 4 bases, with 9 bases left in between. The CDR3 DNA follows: TGTGCCAGCAGTTTGTTGGGCGCCACTGAAGCTTTCTTT. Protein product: CASSLLGATEAFF.

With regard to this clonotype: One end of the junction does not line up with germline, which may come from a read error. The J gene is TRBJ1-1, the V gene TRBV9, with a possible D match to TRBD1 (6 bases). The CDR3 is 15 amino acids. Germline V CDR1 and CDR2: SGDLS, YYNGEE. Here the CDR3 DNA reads TGCGCCAGCAGCCAGACAACAGGGTACGGAGTTGAAGCTTTCTTT. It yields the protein CASSQTTGYGVEAFF.

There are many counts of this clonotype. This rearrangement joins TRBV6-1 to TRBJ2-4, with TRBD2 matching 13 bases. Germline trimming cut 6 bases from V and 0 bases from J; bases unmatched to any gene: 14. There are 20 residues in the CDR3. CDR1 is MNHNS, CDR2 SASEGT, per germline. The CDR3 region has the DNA TGTGCCAGCAGACCGACGCCGGGACTAGCGGGATCCTTAGCCAAAAACATTCAGTACTTC. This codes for CASRPTPGLAGSLAKNIQYF.

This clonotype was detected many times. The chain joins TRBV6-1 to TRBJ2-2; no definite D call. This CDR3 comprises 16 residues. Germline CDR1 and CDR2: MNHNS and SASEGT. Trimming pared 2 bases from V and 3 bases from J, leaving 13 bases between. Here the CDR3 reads CASSEYLSGHTGELFF. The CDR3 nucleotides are TGTGCCAGCAGTGAATACCTCTCGGGTCACACCGGGGAGCTGTTTTTT.

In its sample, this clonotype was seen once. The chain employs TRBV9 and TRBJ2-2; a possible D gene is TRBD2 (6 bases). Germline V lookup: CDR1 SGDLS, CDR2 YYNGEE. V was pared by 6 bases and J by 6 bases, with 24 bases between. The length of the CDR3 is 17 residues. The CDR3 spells CASNATPGRRDAGELFF. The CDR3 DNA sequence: TGTGCCAGCAACGCAACCCCGGGGAGGAGGGATGCCGGGGAGCTGTTTTTT. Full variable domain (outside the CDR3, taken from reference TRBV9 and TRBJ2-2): DSGVTQTPKHLITATGQRVTLRCSPRSGDLSVYWYQQSLDQGLQFLIQYYNGEERAKGNILERFSAQQFPDLHSELNLSSLELGDSALYFCASNATPGRRDAGELFFGEGSRLTVL.

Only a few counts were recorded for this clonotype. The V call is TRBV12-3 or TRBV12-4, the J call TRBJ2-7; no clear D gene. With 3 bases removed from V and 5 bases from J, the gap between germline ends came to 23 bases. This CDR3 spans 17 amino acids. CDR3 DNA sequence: TGTGCCAGCAGTTTTTACCTCCCGCGCTCAGTCGCCCACGAGCAGTACTTC. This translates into CASSFYLPRSVAHEQYF.

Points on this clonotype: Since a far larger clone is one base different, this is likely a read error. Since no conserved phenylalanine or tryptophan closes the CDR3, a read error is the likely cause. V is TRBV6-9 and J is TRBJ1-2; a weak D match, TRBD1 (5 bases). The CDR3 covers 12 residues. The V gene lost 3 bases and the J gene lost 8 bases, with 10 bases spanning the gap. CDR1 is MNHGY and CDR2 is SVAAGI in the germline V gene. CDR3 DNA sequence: TGTGCCAGCAGTTACGGGGGTCTCGGCTACACCTCC. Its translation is CASSYGGLGYTS.

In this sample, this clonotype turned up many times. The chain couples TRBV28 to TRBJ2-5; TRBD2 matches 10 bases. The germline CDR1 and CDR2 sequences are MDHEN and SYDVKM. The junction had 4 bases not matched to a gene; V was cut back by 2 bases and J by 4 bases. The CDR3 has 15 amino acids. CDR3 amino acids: CASSLRLAGVETQYF. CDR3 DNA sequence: TGTGCCAGCAGTTTAAGGCTAGCGGGAGTAGAGACCCAGTACTTC.

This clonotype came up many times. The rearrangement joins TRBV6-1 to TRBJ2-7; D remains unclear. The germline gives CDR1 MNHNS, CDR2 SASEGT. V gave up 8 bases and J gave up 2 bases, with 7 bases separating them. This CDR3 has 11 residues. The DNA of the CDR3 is TGTGCCAGCTGGATCGCCTACGAGCAGTACTTC. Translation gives CASWIAYEQYF.

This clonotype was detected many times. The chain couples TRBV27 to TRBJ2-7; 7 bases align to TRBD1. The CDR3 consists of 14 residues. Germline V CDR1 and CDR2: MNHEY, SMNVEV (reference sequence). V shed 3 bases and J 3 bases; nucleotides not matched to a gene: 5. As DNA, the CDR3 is TGTGCCAGCAGTTTTGGGGACAGCAACTACGAGCAGTACTTC. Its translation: CASSFGDSNYEQYF.

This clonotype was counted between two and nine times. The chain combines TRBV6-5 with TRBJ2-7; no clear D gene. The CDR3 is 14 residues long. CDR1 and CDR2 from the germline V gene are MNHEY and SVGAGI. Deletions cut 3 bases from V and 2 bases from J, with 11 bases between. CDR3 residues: CASSYMTGTYEQYF. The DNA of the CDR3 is TGTGCCAGCAGTTATATGACGGGCACCTACGAGCAGTACTTC.

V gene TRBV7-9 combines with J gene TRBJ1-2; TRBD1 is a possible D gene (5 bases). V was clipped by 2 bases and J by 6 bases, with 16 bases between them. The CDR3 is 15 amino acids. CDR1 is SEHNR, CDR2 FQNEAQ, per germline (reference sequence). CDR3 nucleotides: TGTGCCAGCAGCTTAATGAGACAGTCTGAAGATGGCTACACCTTC. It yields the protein CASSLMRQSEDGYTF.

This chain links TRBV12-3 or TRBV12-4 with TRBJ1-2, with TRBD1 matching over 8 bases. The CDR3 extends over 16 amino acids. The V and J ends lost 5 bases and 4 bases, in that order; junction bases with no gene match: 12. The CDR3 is CASSESGMTGAYGYTF. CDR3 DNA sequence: TGTGCCAGCAGTGAGAGCGGGATGACAGGGGCCTATGGCTACACCTTC.

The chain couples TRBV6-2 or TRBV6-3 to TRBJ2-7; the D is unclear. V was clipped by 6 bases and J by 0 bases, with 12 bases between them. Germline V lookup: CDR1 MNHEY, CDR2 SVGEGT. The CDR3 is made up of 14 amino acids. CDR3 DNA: TGTGCCAGCAGGCCCCTAGGGCCCTCCTACGAGCAGTACTTC. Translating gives CASRPLGPSYEQYF.

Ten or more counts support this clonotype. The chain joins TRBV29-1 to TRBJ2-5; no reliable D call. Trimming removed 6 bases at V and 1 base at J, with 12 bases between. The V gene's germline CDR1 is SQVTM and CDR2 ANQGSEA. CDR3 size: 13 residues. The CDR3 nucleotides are TGCAGCGTGATTGGGCCAGCCCAAGAGACCCAGTACTTC. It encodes CSVIGPAQETQYF.

The CDR3 sequence is CASSQDPLYEQYF. CDR3 nucleotides: TGCGCCAGCAGCCAAGACCCTCTCTACGAGCAGTACTTC. The V call is TRBV4-1, the J call TRBJ2-7; D is undetermined. The V gene's germline CDR1 is MGHRA and CDR2 YSYEKL. V shed 0 bases and J shed 3 bases, with 6 bases lying between them. The CDR3 runs 13 residues.

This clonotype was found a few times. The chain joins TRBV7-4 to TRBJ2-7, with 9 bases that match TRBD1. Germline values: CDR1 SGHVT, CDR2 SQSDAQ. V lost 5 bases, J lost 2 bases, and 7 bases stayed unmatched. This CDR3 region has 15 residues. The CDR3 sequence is CASSVGQGIAYEQYF. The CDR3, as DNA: TGTGCCAGCAGCGTAGGACAGGGGATCGCCTACGAGCAGTACTTC.

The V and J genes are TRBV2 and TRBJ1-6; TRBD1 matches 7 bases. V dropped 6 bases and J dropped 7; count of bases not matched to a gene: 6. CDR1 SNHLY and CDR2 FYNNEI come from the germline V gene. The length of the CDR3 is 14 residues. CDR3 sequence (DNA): TGTGCCAGCAGGACCGGGACAGCAAATTCACCCCTCCACTTT. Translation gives CASRTGTANSPLHF.

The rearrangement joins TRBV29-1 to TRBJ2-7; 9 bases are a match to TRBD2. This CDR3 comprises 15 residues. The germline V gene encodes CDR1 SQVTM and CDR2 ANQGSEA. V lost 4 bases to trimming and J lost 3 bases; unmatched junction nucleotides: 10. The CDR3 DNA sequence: TGCAGCGTTGTTGGCGGGAGGGCCCTAGGCTACGAGCAGTACTTC. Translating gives CSVVGGRALGYEQYF.

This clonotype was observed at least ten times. For the CDR3, the DNA is TGTGCCAGCAGCGAACAGGGAAGAATAGCCAAAAACATTCAGTACTTC. This codes for CASSEQGRIAKNIQYF. The chain recombines TRBV14 with TRBJ2-4, with a weak D call TRBD1 (6 bases). V was cut by 5 bases and J by 0 bases, with 14 bases left in between. Germline lookup yields CDR1 SGHDN and CDR2 FVKESK. This CDR3 comprises 16 residues.

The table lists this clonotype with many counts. CDR3 in amino acids: CSATEAGSGDTGELFF. DNA of the CDR3: TGCAGTGCTACCGAGGCGGGTAGCGGCGACACCGGGGAGCTGTTTTTT. This rearrangement joins TRBV20-1 to TRBJ2-2; D might be TRBD2 (6 bases). This CDR3 region has 16 residues. Trimming pared 4 bases from V and 3 bases from J, leaving 18 bases between. CDR1 and CDR2 (germline): DFQATT, SNEGSKA (reference sequence).

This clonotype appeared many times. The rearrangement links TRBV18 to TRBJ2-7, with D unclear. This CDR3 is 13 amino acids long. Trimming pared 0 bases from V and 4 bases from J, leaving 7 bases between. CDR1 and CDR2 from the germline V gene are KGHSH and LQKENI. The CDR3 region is CASSPPNKYEQYF. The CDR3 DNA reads TGTGCCAGCTCACCACCGAACAAGTACGAGCAGTACTTC. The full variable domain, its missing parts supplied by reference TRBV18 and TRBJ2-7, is NAGVMQNPRHLVRRRGQEARLRCSPMKGHSHVYWYRQLPEEGLKFMVYLQKENIIDESGMPKERFSAEFPKEGPSILRIQQVVRGDSAAYFCASSPPNKYEQYFGPGTRLTVT.

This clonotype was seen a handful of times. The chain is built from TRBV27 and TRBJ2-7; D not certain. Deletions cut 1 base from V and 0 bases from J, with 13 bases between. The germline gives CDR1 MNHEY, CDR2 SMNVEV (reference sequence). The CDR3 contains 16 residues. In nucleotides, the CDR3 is TGTGCCAGCAGTTTATTGGCGGCCGGTAGCTCCTACGAGCAGTACTTC. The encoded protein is CASSLLAAGSSYEQYF.

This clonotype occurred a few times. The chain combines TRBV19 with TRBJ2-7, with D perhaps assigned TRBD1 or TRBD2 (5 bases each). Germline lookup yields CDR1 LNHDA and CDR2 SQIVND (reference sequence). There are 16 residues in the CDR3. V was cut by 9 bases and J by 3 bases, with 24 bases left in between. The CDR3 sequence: CARTEGQIFWVYEQYF. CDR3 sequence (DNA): TGTGCCAGGACTGAGGGGCAGATTTTTTGGGTCTACGAGCAGTACTTC. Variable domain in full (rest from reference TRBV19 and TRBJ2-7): DGGITQSPKYLFRKEGQNVTLSCEQNLNHDAMYWYRQDPGQGLRLIYYSQIVNDFQKGDIAEGYSVSREKKESFPLTVTSAQKNPTAFYLCARTEGQIFWVYEQYFGPGTRLTVT.

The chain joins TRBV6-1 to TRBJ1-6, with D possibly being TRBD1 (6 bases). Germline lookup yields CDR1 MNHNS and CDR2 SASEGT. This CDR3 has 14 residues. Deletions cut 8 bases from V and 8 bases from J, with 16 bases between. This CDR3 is CASRGPGGHSPLHF. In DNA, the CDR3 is TGTGCCAGCCGGGGCCCGGGGGGGCATTCACCCCTCCACTTT.

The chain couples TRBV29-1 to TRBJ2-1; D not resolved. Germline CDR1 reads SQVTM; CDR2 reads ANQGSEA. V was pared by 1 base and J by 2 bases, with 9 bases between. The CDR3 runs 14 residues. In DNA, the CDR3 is TGCAGCGTTGAAGGGGGATCCACCTACAATGAGCAGTTCTTC. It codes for CSVEGGSTYNEQFF.

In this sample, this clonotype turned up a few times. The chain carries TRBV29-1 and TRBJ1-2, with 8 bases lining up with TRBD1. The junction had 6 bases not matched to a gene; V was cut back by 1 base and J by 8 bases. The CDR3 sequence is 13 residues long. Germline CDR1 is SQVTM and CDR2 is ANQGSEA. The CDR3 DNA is TGCAGCGTTGAAGTGGACAGGGTGGGAGGCTACACCTTC. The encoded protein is CSVEVDRVGGYTF.

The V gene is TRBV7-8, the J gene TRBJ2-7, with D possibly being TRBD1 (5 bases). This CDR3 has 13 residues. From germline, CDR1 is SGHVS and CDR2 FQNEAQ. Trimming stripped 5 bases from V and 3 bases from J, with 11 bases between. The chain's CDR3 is CASSATANYEQYF. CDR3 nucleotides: TGTGCCAGCAGCGCGACAGCAAACTACGAGCAGTACTTC.